This T cell receptor beta chain originates from a study of response to subunit inactivated influenza vaccine. This clonotype was detected only a few times. The antigen is not known. TCRdb fed the RT-PCR reads into MiXCR, producing one record per CDR3 protein. The sample holds 450,000 to 600,000 distinct CDR3 sequences; around 8% are singletons and the top ten take around 13%. Overall study findings and caveats: Authors suggested each seasonal influenza vaccination recruits few new T cells.

CDR1 and CDR2 (germline): DFQATT, SNEGSKA (reference sequence). V lost 1 base to trimming and J lost 15 bases, with 17 bases between them. CDR3 length equals 12 residues. This rearrangement joins TRBV20-1 to TRBJ2-3, with D perhaps given as TRBD1 or TRBD2 (5 bases each). This specimen consisted of PBMCs from blood, obtained around 25 months after vaccination. This sequence originates from a man aged 50-75 years who received an inactivated influenza vaccine. CDR3 loop: CSARGGTQGRYF. CDR3 coding DNA: TGCAGTGCTAGAGGTGGGACCCAAGGTCGATATTTT.